This T cell receptor beta chain was sequenced in a study of naive and memory T cell subsets. Both TRBC1 and TRBC2 were covered by a beta constant-region primer of two equimolar oligonucleotides. Ligated cDNA was amplified by four rounds of PCR with nested alpha and beta constant-region primers and SP2. TCRdb used MiXCR to reprocess the UMI-ligation and nested PCR reads, holding one entry per CDR3 protein. The sample gives 80,000 to 95,000 distinct CDR3 sequences, 9% of which show up once; 1.2% is in the top ten. Germline lookup yields CDR1 DFQATT and CDR2 SNEGSKA (reference sequence). V lost 0 bases, J lost 4 bases, and 4 bases stayed unmatched. The CDR3 length is 15 residues.

Sequencing used naive CD8+ T cells from blood. The rearrangement uses TRBV20-1 and TRBJ2-1, with 9 bases fitting TRBD2. The TCR was taken from a human donor in good health. As DNA, the CDR3 is TGCAGTGCTAGAGATGGCGGGGGGGGATACAATGAGCAGTTCTTC. It codes for CSARDGGGGYNEQFF.